The following is a T cell receptor beta chain sequence with its context. This entry comes from a study of T cell responses to AZD1222 COVID-19 vaccine. Germline V gene data show CDR1 as MNHEY and CDR2 as SMNVEV (reference sequence). The CDR3 spans 14 residues. V gave up 8 bases and J gave up 2 bases, with 16 bases separating them. Here immunoSEQ multiplex PCR was the method, and the copy in TCRdb shows in-frame clones only, minus some. The repertoire holds approximately 79,000 clones, with 70% to 90% as singletons. The TCR sequence derives from an adult in good health. This chain uses TRBV27 with TRBJ2-7, with no clear D. This specimen consisted of peripheral blood, obtained on day 0 of AZD1222 vaccination. CDR3 in amino acids: CASGPLGFTYEQYF. DNA of the CDR3: TGTGCCAGCGGCCCTTTGGGGTTTACCTACGAGCAGTACTTC.